The 4 T cell receptor beta chains presented below share a single source sample, sequenced in a study of blood T cell repertoires in COVID-19. Profiling relied on immunoSEQ multiplex PCR, and the TCRdb table lists in-frame clones only, not all of them. The sample has about 140,000 clones, under 90% seen once; the top ten hold approximately 9.5%. The sample was peripheral blood. All receptors come from an elderly woman in a cohort sampled during active or convalescent COVID-19.

V is TRBV27 and J is TRBJ1-1; D may be TRBD1 (5 bases). Germline V lookup: CDR1 MNHEY, CDR2 SMNVEV (reference sequence). Trimming took 5 bases from V and 11 from J, leaving 15 bases between them. This CDR3 is built from 12 residues. The CDR3 DNA reads TGTGCCAGCAGTATCACAGGTGCGAGGGCTTTCTTT. Translation: CASSITGARAFF.

Turning to this clone: The junction differs from germline at one of its ends, possibly a read error. The chain employs TRBV3-1 (or the pseudogene TRBV3-2) and TRBJ2-3; 12 bases line up with TRBD1. In germline, CDR1 is LGHDT, CDR2 YNNKEL (reference sequence). The length of the CDR3 is 19 residues. CDR3 in amino acids: CASSQPGQGAFFGAQTFNF. CDR3 nucleotides: TGTGCCAGCAGCCAACCGGGACAGGGGGCTTTTTTTGGGGCACAGACATTCAATTTT.

The chain combines TRBV27 with TRBJ2-1; 10 bases fit TRBD2. Germline assignment: CDR1 MNHEY and CDR2 SMNVEV (reference sequence). The CDR3 has 16 residues. V dropped 1 base and J dropped 4; count of bases not matched to a gene: 4. CDR3 residues: CASSLWSGGVYNEQFF. The CDR3 nucleotides are TGTGCCAGCAGTTTATGGAGCGGGGGGGTTTACAATGAGCAGTTCTTC.

This clone showed up just once. This chain connects TRBV5-4 to TRBJ1-1, with TRBD1 identical over 7 bases. V was clipped by 5 bases and J by 3 bases; unmatched bases: 7. The CDR3 consists of 14 residues. The germline V gene has CDR1 SGHNT and CDR2 YYREEE (reference sequence). The CDR3 loop is CASRNGQGDTEAFF. The CDR3 coding sequence is TGTGCCAGCAGGAATGGGCAGGGGGACACTGAAGCTTTCTTT. Supplemented by reference TRBV5-4 and TRBJ1-1, the full variable domain reads ETGVTQSPTHLIKTRGQQVTLRCSSQSGHNTVSWYQQALGQGPQFIFQYYREEENGRGNFPPRFSGLQFPNYSSELNVNALELDDSALYLCASRNGQGDTEAFFGQGTRLTVV.